These 23 T cell receptor beta chains came from one sample sequenced in a study of T cell responses to AZD1222 COVID-19 vaccine. TCRdb keeps only in-frame clones here, not all; method: immunoSEQ multiplex PCR. Among about 150,000 clones, around 85% were seen once, and the ten largest hold approximately 7.2%. The starting material was peripheral blood, obtained after recovery from COVID-19. Source of these receptors: an adult who had recovered from COVID-19.

The rearrangement uses TRBV12-3 or TRBV12-4 and TRBJ1-1; unclear D gene. The CDR3 spans 13 residues. Trimming took off 2 bases at V and 0 bases at J, with 4 bases between the two ends. The CDR3 region is CASSLILNTEAFF. The CDR3 nucleotides read TGTGCCAGCAGTTTAATTCTGAACACTGAAGCTTTCTTT.

The CDR3 sequence: CASSLSGSHNEQFF. In nucleotides, the CDR3 is TGTGCCAGCAGTTTATCAGGCAGCCACAATGAGCAGTTCTTC. The J gene is TRBJ2-1, the V gene TRBV27, with D hard to call. The germline V and J ends were trimmed by 0 bases and 5 bases, with 8 bases remaining between them. The germline V gene encodes CDR1 MNHEY and CDR2 SMNVEV (reference sequence). The CDR3 is 14 residues long.

The chain uses TRBV7-9 and TRBJ1-2; D is undetermined. In germline, CDR1 is SEHNR, CDR2 FQNEAQ (reference sequence). The CDR3 runs to 12 residues. V was shortened by 4 bases and J by 8 bases, with 11 bases between the two germline ends. CDR3 sequence: CASSSGSLGYTF. In nucleotides, the CDR3 is TGTGCCAGCAGCTCGGGATCGCTAGGCTACACCTTC.

V and J are TRBV18 and TRBJ1-1, with D hard to call. The CDR3 sequence is 13 residues long. The ends were cut back, 5 bases at V and 4 bases at J, with 11 bases in the middle. In germline, CDR1 is KGHSH, CDR2 LQKENI. The CDR3 loop is CASSSGLGTEAFF. The CDR3 DNA follows: TGTGCCAGCTCATCCGGGTTGGGCACTGAAGCTTTCTTT.

This sequence joins TRBV18 and TRBJ1-5, with a tentative D call TRBD1 (6 bases). With 3 bases removed from V and 5 bases from J, the gap between germline ends came to 8 bases. CDR3 size: 13 residues. Germline V gene data show CDR1 as KGHSH and CDR2 as LQKENI. The CDR3 sequence: CASSPDRDQPQHF. The CDR3 coding sequence is TGTGCCAGCTCACCGGACAGAGATCAGCCCCAGCATTTT.

This clone showed up just once. This rearrangement joins TRBV7-3 to TRBJ2-1; 7 bases match TRBD2. There are 15 residues in the CDR3. V was pared by 2 bases and J by 2 bases, with 3 bases of the junction left unmatched. From germline, CDR1 is SGHTA and CDR2 FQGTGA. The CDR3 here is CASSLRREPYNEQFF. In DNA, the CDR3 is TGTGCCAGCAGCTTACGGCGGGAGCCCTACAATGAGCAGTTCTTC. The whole variable domain, filled in from reference TRBV7-3 and TRBJ2-1, reads GAGVSQTPSNKVTEKGKYVELRCDPISGHTALYWYRQSLGQGPEFLIYFQGTGAADDSGLPNDRFFAVRPEGSVSTLKIQRTERGDSAVYLCASSLRREPYNEQFFGPGTRLTVL.

This clone has just one count. The chain is built from TRBV7-3 and TRBJ2-2; TRBD2 agrees at 11 bases. V shed 2 bases and J 9 bases; nucleotides not matched to a gene: 8. This CDR3 is built from 16 residues. The V gene's germline CDR1 is SGHTA and CDR2 FQGTGA. Written as DNA, the CDR3 is TGTGCCAGCAGCTTATCCCCTAGCGGGGGGAGCAGGGAGCTGTTTTTT. Its translation: CASSLSPSGGSRELFF.

V usage is TRBV7-3 and J usage is TRBJ1-5; no firm D call. The CDR3 sequence is 13 residues long. The germline gives CDR1 SGHTA, CDR2 FQGTGA. Deletions cut 3 bases from V and 6 bases from J, with 9 bases between. The CDR3 sequence is CASSLGAGQPQHF. The CDR3 nucleotides read TGTGCCAGCAGCTTGGGCGCTGGTCAGCCCCAGCATTTT. The full variable domain, in which reference TRBV7-3 and TRBJ1-5 provide the parts outside the CDR3, is GAGVSQTPSNKVTEKGKYVELRCDPISGHTALYWYRQSLGQGPEFLIYFQGTGAADDSGLPNDRFFAVRPEGSVSTLKIQRTERGDSAVYLCASSLGAGQPQHFGDGTRLSIL.

The chain has TRBV6-5 and TRBJ1-5; D ambiguous. In germline, CDR1 is MNHEY, CDR2 SVGAGI. V lost 6 bases to trimming and J lost 3 bases, with 15 bases between them. The length of the CDR3 is 15 residues. Here the CDR3 DNA reads TGTGCCAGCAGGCGAGGACTGCTAGACAATCAGCCCCAGCATTTT. Translation gives CASRRGLLDNQPQHF.

CDR3 sequence: CASSDMGGEQFF. The CDR3 DNA sequence: TGTGCCAGCAGTGACATGGGGGGGGAGCAGTTCTTC. This sequence joins TRBV6-4 and TRBJ2-1; TRBD2 matches at 7 bases. Losses at the gene ends were 2 bases for V and 10 bases for J; bases not matched to a gene: 2. Germline V CDR1 and CDR2: MRHNA, SNTAGT. This CDR3 has 12 amino acids.

As regards this clone: One end of the junction fails to match germline, which may point to a read error. This chain uses TRBV28 with TRBJ2-7; D perhaps matches TRBD2 (6 bases). Per germline, CDR1 MDHEN and CDR2 SYDVKM. This CDR3 comprises 14 residues. CDR3 nucleotide sequence: TGTGCCAGCAGGGGGACTGGGAGGCTTTACGAACAGTACTTC. It codes for CASRGTGRLYEQYF.

The chain is built from TRBV7-2 and TRBJ2-4, with TRBD1 identical over 12 bases. There are 19 residues in the CDR3. CDR1 is SGHTA, CDR2 FQGNSA, per germline. With 3 bases clipped from V and 3 bases from J, the junction kept 12 bases outside the gene matches. CDR3 bases: TGTGCCAGCAGCTTCGGACCCTCCGGGACAGGGGGCTTCAAAAACATTCAGTACTTC. This codes for CASSFGPSGTGGFKNIQYF.

The chain carries TRBV7-9 and TRBJ1-5, with a possible D match to TRBD1 (5 bases). The CDR3 is 15 residues long. The germline CDR1 and CDR2 sequences are SEHNR and FQNEAQ (reference sequence). V was trimmed by 2 bases and J by 0 bases, leaving 8 bases between them. CDR3 loop: CASSLKGDSNQPQHF. Here the CDR3 DNA reads TGTGCCAGCAGCTTAAAAGGGGATAGCAATCAGCCCCAGCATTTT.

This clone was observed a single time. The genes are TRBV4-2 and TRBJ2-7; 10 nucleotides align to TRBD2. CDR3 length: 15 amino acids. Germline CDR1 LGHNA, CDR2 YNFKEQ. V dropped 1 base and J dropped 3; count of bases not matched to a gene: 3. This CDR3 is CASSQGLAGDYEQYF. The CDR3 DNA is TGTGCCAGCAGCCAAGGTCTAGCGGGGGACTACGAGCAGTACTTC.

The chain uses TRBV15 and TRBJ2-2, with D hard to call. Trimming shortened V by 0 bases and J by 1 base, and 9 bases separated the two germline ends. CDR1 and CDR2 (germline): LNHNV, YYDKDF (reference sequence). This CDR3 has 16 residues. The CDR3 DNA sequence: TGTGCCACCAGCAGAGAGCTAAGGCGGAACACCGGGGAGCTGTTTTTT. Translating it yields CATSRELRRNTGELFF.

This clone was counted only a few times. The chain recombines TRBV4-1 with TRBJ2-1, with D perhaps matching TRBD2 (5 bases). Germline CDR1 and CDR2: MGHRA and YSYEKL. The CDR3 runs to 16 residues. V was shortened by 1 base and J by 0 bases, with 10 bases between the two germline ends. DNA of the CDR3: TGCGCCAGCAGCCAAGTGGACTTGTTCTCCTACAATGAGCAGTTCTTC. This encodes CASSQVDLFSYNEQFF.

The rearrangement uses TRBV27 and TRBJ1-5, with D uncertain. Germline CDR1 and CDR2: MNHEY and SMNVEV (reference sequence). This CDR3 spans 13 amino acids. Trimming stripped 2 bases from V and 4 bases from J, with 6 bases between. DNA for the CDR3: TGTGCCAGCAGTTTAATGGGGAATCAGCCCCAGCATTTT. The encoded protein is CASSLMGNQPQHF.

The V call is TRBV28, the J call TRBJ2-7; D might be TRBD1 (6 bases). Trimming shortened V by 4 bases and J by 0 bases, and 16 bases separated the two germline ends. The CDR3 is 16 amino acids. Germline assignment: CDR1 MDHEN and CDR2 SYDVKM. CDR3 sequence: CASSWNMGAASYEQYF. Written as DNA, the CDR3 is TGTGCCAGCAGTTGGAACATGGGGGCCGCCTCCTACGAGCAGTACTTC.

V usage is TRBV12-5 and J usage is TRBJ1-1, with D maybe TRBD1 (6 bases). The V and J ends lost 1 base and 8 bases respectively, with 20 bases between them. The length of the CDR3 is 16 residues. Germline assignment: CDR1 LGHNT and CDR2 FRNRAP. The CDR3 is CASGLGDFRQEIEAFF. CDR3 in DNA: TGTGCTAGTGGTTTGGGGGATTTCAGACAGGAAATAGAAGCTTTCTTT.

The chain employs TRBV10-1 and TRBJ2-1, with D perhaps being TRBD1 or TRBD2 (5 bases each). Trimming cost V 3 bases and J 15 bases, with 15 bases left between them. The germline gives CDR1 WNHNN, CDR2 SYGVQD (reference sequence). CDR3 length: 12 amino acids. This CDR3 reads CASSDEGHARFF. CDR3 nucleotides: TGCGCCAGCAGTGATGAGGGGCACGCACGGTTCTTC.

The chain combines TRBV19 with TRBJ2-2; 7 nucleotides line up with TRBD1. The CDR3 runs 13 residues. V lost 6 bases to trimming and J lost 7 bases; unmatched junction nucleotides: 5. Germline CDR1 is LNHDA and CDR2 is SQIVND (reference sequence). The CDR3 protein is CASRQGYGGELFF. The CDR3 nucleotides read TGTGCCAGTAGACAGGGGTATGGCGGGGAGCTGTTTTTT.

The chain carries TRBV5-4 and TRBJ2-2; D perhaps matches TRBD2 (7 bases). This CDR3 has 16 amino acids. Germline CDR1 is SGHNT and CDR2 is YYREEE (reference sequence). V shed 1 base and J shed 4 bases, with 14 bases lying between them. The CDR3 sequence: CASSLLGGAPTGELFF. Written as DNA, the CDR3 is TGTGCCAGCAGCTTGCTAGGGGGGGCCCCCACCGGGGAGCTGTTTTTT.

This clone was seen just once. This sequence joins TRBV12-3 or TRBV12-4 and TRBJ1-1; D unclear. Trimming removed 1 base from V and 10 bases from J, with 10 bases in between. CDR3 length: 12 amino acids. CDR3: CASSLEAFGAFF. CDR3 DNA: TGTGCCAGCAGTTTAGAGGCCTTTGGAGCTTTCTTT.